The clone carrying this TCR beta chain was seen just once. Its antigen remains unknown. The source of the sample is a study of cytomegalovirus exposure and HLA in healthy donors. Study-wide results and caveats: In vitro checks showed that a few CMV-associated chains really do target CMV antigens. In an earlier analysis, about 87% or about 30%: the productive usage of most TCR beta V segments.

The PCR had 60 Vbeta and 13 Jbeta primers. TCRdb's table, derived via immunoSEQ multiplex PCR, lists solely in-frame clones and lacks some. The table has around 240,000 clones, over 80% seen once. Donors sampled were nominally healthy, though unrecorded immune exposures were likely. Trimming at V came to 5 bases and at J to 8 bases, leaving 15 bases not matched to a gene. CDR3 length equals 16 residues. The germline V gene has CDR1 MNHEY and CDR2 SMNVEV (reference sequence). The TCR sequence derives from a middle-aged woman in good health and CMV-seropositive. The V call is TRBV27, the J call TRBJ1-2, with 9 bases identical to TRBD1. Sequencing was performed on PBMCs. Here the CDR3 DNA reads TGTGCCAGCAGTCTCTCGGCGGGACAGGGACGAGGGGGCTACACCTTC. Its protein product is CASSLSAGQGRGGYTF.